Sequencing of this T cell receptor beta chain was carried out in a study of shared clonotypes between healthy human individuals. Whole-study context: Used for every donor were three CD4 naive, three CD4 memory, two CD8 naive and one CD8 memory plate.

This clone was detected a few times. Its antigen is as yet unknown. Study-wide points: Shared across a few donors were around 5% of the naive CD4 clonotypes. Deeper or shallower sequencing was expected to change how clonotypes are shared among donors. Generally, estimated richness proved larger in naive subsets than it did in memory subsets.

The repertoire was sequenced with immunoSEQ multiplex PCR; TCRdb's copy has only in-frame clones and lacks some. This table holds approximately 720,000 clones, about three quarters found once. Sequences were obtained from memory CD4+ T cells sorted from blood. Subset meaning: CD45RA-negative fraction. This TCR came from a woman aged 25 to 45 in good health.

CDR3 protein: CASWGRVLNTEAFF. The CDR3 coding sequence is TGTGCCAGCTGGGGTAGGGTCCTGAACACTGAAGCTTTCTTT. V and J are TRBV28 and TRBJ1-1, with unresolved D. The CDR3 is 14 residues long. The V gene's germline CDR1 is MDHEN and CDR2 SYDVKM. The V gene lost 8 bases and the J gene lost 0 bases, with 13 bases spanning the gap.